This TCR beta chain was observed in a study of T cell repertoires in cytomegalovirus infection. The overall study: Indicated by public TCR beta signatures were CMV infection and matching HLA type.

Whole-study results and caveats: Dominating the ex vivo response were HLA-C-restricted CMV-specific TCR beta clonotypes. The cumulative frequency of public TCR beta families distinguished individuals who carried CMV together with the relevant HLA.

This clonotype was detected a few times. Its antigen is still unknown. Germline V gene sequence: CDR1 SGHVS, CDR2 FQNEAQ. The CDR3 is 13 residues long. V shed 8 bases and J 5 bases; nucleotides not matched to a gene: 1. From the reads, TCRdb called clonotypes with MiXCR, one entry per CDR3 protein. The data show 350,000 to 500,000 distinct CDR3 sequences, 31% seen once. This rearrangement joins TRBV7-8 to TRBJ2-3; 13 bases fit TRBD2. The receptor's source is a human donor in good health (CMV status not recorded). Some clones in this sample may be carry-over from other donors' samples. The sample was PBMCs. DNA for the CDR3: TGTGCCAGCCGACTAGCGGGGGGAGATACGCAGTATTTT. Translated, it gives CASRLAGGDTQYF.